These T cell receptor beta chains were read from a single sample in a study of blood T cell repertoires in COVID-19. Measured with immunoSEQ multiplex PCR; TCRdb has only the in-frame clones, and not every one. The sample has some 120,000 clones; about 88% are singletons. Sequenced: peripheral blood. These receptors all stem from a man aged 50 to 59 with active COVID-19. CDR3s include the opening cysteine and the closing phenylalanine or tryptophan.

TRBV9,TRBJ1-2,CASSVGTVGTYGYTF
TRBV29-1,TRBJ2-3,CSVDRQSTDTQYF
TRBV11-2,TRBJ2-7,CASSPWDSASYEQYF
TRBV10-1,TRBJ1-3,CASSESGRSGNTIYF
TRBV19,TRBJ2-4,CASSTPGAKNIQYF
TRBV10-1,TRBJ1-2,CGRQGSNYGYTF
TRBV13,TRBJ2-5,CASSLAAGVDETQYF
TRBV11-3,TRBJ2-2,CASSRLGGRATGELFF
TRBV19,TRBJ2-1,CASSIVTGPYNEQFF
TRBV7-9,TRBJ1-5,CASSQGAGQPQHF
TRBV4-1,TRBJ2-5,CASSQVAGTSGSGETQYF
TRBV6-1,TRBJ2-2,CASSEALKRSGELFF
TRBV4-2,TRBJ2-5,CASSQDRGRQRGTQETQYF
TRBV28,TRBJ1-2,CASSLGGGSLGDGYTF
TRBV3-1/TRBV3-2,TRBJ2-2,CASSQPPETSGRAGAGELFF
TRBV7-6,TRBJ2-5,CASSLDNPTGKETQYF
TRBV5-6,TRBJ1-2,CASSLRQGSGTF
TRBV9,TRBJ1-6,CASSVGTGGDSPLHF
TRBV5-1,TRBJ2-1,CASRLAGYDYEQFF
TRBV5-8,TRBJ1-5,CASSLGASAHGNQPQHF
TRBV11-3,TRBJ1-2,CASSLDRDRVKLNYGYTF
TRBV2,TRBJ1-5,CASTPKADQPQHF